Presented here are 9 T cell receptor beta chains from one specimen sequenced in a study of CD8+ T cells in alopecia areata (dated by TCRdb to 2016 to 2018). The sample's time point label is to be understood as: less than five weeks on oral tofacitinib. This sample's treatment or condition label indicates: oral pan-JAK inhibitor, 5-10 mg twice daily. Receptor libraries were prepared by the immunoSEQ multiplex PCR assay. RNA was extracted from all samples and reverse transcribed into cDNA as template for TCR sequencing. This immuneACCESS table, as held by TCRdb, lists in-frame sequences with V and J called but not all clones. Of the missing ones, under half trace to an unresolved V gene in checked studies; the others have no known cause. The sample has some 130,000 clones on record, 53% of them singletons. Roughly 0.5% of the sample belongs to the ten largest clones. The material was CD4+ T cells sorted from blood, obtained at week 4, from a patient treated with tofacitinib. These receptors all come from a human donor with alopecia areata.

The chain joins TRBV4-1 to TRBJ2-7; D may be TRBD2 (5 bases). The CDR3 is 15 residues long. Germline loops: CDR1 MGHRA, CDR2 YSYEKL. V gave up 4 bases and J gave up 5 bases, with 18 bases separating them. The CDR3 coding sequence is TGCGCCAGCAGCCCGTATGCGGGCCTTATCGACGAGCAGTACTTC. Protein: CASSPYAGLIDEQYF.

The CDR3 region has the DNA TGTGCCAGCAGCCCGGGACAGTATAATTCACCCCTCCACTTT. Its protein product is CASSPGQYNSPLHF. The chain joins TRBV7-6 to TRBJ1-6; 7 nucleotides agree with TRBD1. Trimming took 5 bases from V and 4 from J; bases not matched to a gene: 2. Germline V gene lookup returns CDR1 SGHVS and CDR2 FNYEAQ. The CDR3 covers 14 residues.

V usage is TRBV30 and J usage is TRBJ1-5; maybe TRBD1 (5 bases). This CDR3 is 14 amino acids long. Trimming removed 2 bases at V and 1 base at J, with 9 bases between. CDR1 GTSNPN and CDR2 SVGIG come from the germline V gene (reference sequence). The CDR3 loop is CAWSRTMSNQPQHF. The CDR3 DNA follows: TGTGCCTGGAGTCGGACAATGAGCAATCAGCCCCAGCATTTT.

The chain couples TRBV6-5 to TRBJ2-2; D unresolved. CDR1 and CDR2 (germline): MNHEY, SVGAGI. This CDR3 comprises 12 residues. Trimming stripped 5 bases from V and 5 bases from J, with 6 bases between. The CDR3 reads CASSELTGELFF. In nucleotides, the CDR3 is TGTGCCAGCAGTGAACTGACCGGGGAGCTGTTTTTT.

To note about this clone: Other DNA sequences within the sample encode an identical CDR3. The CDR3 protein is CASSSQETQYF. CDR3 sequence (DNA): TGTGCCAGCAGCTCACAAGAGACCCAGTACTTC. The chain has TRBV7-9 and TRBJ2-5; the D is unclear. CDR3 length equals 11 residues. The germline V and J ends were trimmed by 4 bases and 2 bases, with 2 bases remaining between them. CDR1 and CDR2 (germline): SEHNR, FQNEAQ (reference sequence).

As regards this clone: The junction departs from the called germline gene at one end, perhaps through a read error. The rearrangement links TRBV4-2 to TRBJ2-1; the D is unclear. There are 14 residues in the CDR3. Germline V gives CDR1 LGHNA, CDR2 YNFKEQ. Written as DNA, the CDR3 is TGTGCCAGCAGCCAAATTGTTCAGCCCAATGGGCAGTTCTTC. This translates into CASSQIVQPNGQFF.

This sequence joins TRBV18 and TRBJ2-7; D uncertain. There are 14 residues in the CDR3. The germline V gene has CDR1 KGHSH and CDR2 LQKENI. The V end was cut by 3 bases, the J end by 5 bases, with 14 bases between. The CDR3 is CASSPGLSTDEQYF. CDR3 nucleotides: TGTGCCAGCTCACCGGGTCTATCCACCGACGAGCAGTACTTC. The full variable domain, with the rest looked up from reference TRBV18 and TRBJ2-7, is NAGVMQNPRHLVRRRGQEARLRCSPMKGHSHVYWYRQLPEEGLKFMVYLQKENIIDESGMPKERFSAEFPKEGPSILRIQQVVRGDSAAYFCASSPGLSTDEQYFGPGTRLTVT.

In its sample, this clone was seen a few times. This chain uses TRBV30 with TRBJ1-2; 7 nucleotides match TRBD1. This CDR3 has 16 amino acids. Unmatched junction bases numbered 13, after V lost 0 bases and J lost 6 bases. Germline V lookup: CDR1 GTSNPN, CDR2 SVGIG (reference sequence). CDR3 DNA sequence: TGTGCCTGGAGTGTCGGCAGGGGGGCGCGGGGTCATGGCTACACCTTC. Translated, it gives CAWSVGRGARGHGYTF.

The chain carries TRBV5-1 and TRBJ2-5; the D gene is possibly TRBD2 (6 bases). Per germline, CDR1 SGHRS and CDR2 YFSETQ. Trimming took 0 bases from V and 5 from J, leaving 14 bases between them. CDR3 length: 15 amino acids. CDR3 sequence reads: CASSLGGSGGETQYF. The CDR3 DNA follows: TGCGCCAGCAGCTTGGGTGGCAGCGGAGGGGAGACCCAGTACTTC.